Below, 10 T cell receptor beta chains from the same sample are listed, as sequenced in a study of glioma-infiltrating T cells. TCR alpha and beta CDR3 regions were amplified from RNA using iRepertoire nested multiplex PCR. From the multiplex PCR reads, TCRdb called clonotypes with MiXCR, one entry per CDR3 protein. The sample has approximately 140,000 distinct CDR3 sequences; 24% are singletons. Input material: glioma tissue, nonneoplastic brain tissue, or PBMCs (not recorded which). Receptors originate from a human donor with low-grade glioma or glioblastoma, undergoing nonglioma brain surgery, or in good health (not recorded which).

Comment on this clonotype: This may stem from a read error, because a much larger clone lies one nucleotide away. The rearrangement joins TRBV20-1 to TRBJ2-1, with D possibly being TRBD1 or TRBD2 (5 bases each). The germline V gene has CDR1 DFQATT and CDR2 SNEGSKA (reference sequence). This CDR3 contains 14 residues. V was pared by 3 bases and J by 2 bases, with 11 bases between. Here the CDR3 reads CSASDKGPYNEQFF. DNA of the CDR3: TGCAGTGCTAGCGACAAGGGACCCTACAATGAGCAGTTCTTC.

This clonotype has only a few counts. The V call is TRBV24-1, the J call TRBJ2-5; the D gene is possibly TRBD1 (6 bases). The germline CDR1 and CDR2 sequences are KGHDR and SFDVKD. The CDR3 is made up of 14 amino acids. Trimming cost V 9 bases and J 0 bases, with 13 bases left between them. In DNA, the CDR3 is TGTGCCACCTCAGAGGGGGAGTACCAAGAGACCCAGTACTTC. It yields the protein CATSEGEYQETQYF.

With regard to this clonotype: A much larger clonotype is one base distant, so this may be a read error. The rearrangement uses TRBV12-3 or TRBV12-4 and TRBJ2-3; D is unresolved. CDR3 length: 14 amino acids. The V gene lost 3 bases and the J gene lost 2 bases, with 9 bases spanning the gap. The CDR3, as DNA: TGTGCCAGCAGTTTCGGGCAGACCACAGATACGCAGTATTTT. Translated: CASSFGQTTDTQYF.

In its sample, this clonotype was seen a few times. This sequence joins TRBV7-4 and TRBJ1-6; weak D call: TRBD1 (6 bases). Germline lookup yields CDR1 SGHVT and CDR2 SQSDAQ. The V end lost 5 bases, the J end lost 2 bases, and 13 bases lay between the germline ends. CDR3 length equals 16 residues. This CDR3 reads CASSRTSGAYNSPLHF. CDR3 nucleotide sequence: TGTGCCAGCAGCCGCACATCAGGGGCCTATAATTCACCCCTCCACTTT.

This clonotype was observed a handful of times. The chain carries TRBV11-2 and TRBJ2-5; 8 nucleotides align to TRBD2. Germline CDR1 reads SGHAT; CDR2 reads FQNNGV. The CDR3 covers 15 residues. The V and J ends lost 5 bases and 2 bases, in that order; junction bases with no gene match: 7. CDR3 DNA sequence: TGTGCCAGCAGCCTGAATCGGGGGGGACAAGAGACCCAGTACTTC. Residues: CASSLNRGGQETQYF.

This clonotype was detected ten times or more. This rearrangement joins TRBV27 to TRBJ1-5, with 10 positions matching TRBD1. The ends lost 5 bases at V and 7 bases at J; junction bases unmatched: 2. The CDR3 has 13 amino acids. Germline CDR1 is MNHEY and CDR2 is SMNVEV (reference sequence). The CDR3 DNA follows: TGTGCCAGCAGTGGGACAGGGGTGCAGCCCCAGCATTTT. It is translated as CASSGTGVQPQHF.

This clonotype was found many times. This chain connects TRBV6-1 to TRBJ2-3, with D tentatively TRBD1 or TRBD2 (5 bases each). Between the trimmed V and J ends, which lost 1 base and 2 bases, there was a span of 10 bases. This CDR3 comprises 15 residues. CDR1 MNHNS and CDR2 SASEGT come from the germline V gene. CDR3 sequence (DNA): TGTGCCAGCAGTGAAGGTTGGGGGAACACAGATACGCAGTATTTT. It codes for CASSEGWGNTDTQYF.

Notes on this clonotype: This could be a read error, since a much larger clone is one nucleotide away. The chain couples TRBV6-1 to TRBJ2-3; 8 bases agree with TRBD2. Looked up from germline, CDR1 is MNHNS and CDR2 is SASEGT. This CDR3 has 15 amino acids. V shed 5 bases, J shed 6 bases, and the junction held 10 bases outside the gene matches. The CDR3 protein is CASSTHSGVPDTQYF. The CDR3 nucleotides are TGTGCCAGCAGTACCCATAGCGGGGTGCCGGATACGCAGTATTTT.

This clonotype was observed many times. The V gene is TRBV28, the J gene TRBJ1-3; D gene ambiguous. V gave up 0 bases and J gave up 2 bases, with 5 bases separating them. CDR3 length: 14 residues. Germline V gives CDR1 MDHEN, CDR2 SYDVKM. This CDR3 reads CASSLWQAGNTIYF. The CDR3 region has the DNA TGTGCCAGCAGTTTATGGCAGGCTGGAAACACCATATATTTT.

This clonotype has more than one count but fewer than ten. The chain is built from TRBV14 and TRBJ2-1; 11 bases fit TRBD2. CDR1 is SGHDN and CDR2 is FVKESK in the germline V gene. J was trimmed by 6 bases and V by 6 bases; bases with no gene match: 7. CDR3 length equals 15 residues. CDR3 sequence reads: CASRSTSGVGNEQFF. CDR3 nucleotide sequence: TGTGCCAGCAGATCGACTAGCGGGGTCGGCAATGAGCAGTTCTTC.